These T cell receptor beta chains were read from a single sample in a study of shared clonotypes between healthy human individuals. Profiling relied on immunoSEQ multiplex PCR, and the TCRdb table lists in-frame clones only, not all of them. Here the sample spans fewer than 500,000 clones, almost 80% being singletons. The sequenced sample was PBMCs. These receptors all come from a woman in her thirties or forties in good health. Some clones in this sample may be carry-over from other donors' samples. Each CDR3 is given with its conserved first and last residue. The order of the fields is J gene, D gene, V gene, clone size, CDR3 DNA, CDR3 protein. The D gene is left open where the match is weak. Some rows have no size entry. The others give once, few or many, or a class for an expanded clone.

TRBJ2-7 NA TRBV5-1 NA TGCGCCAGCAGCTTGGGTCGATCAGGGCCAACCTACGAGCAGTACTTC CASSLGRSGPTYEQYF
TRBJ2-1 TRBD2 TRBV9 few TGTGCCAGCAGCGTAGGGGCCGGGAGGTCCAAGGGGCAGTTCTTC CASSVGAGRSKGQFF
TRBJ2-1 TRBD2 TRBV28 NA TGTGCCAGCAGTCGTGGGAGGGTCTTAAATGAGCAGTTCTTC CASSRGRVLNEQFF
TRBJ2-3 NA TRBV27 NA TGTGCCAGCAGTACAGGACTATTAGGGCGGGATACGCAGTATTTT CASSTGLLGRDTQYF
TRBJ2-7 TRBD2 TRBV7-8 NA TGTGCCAGCAGCTTTAGCGGGAGGGAGCAGTACTTC CASSFSGREQYF
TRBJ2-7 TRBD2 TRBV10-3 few TGTGCCATCAGACTAGCGTTATCGTCCTACGAGCAGTACTTC CAIRLALSSYEQYF
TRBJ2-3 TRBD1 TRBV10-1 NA TGCGCCAGCAGTGACCCCGGGACAGGGAGGGGAGATACGCAGTATTTT CASSDPGTGRGDTQYF
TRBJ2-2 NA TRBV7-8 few TGTGCCAGCAGCTTAGTAGGAGGGGTGAACACCGGGGAGCTGTTTTTT CASSLVGGVNTGELFF
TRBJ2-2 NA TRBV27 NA TGTGCCAGCAGTCTTTGGTTGGCGAAAAACACCGGGGAGCTGTTTTTT CASSLWLAKNTGELFF
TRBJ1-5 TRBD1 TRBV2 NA TGTGCCAGCAGTGTGAGGCAGGGGGCTGGTCAGCCCCAGCATTTT CASSVRQGAGQPQHF
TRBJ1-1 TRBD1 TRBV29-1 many TGCAGCGTCAACAGGGGGGGTGCCACTGAAGCTTTCTTT CSVNRGGATEAFF
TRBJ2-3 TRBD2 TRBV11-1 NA TGTGCCAGCAGCTCAGGACTAGCTGGGGATACGCAGTATTTT CASSSGLAGDTQYF
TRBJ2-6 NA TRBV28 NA TGTGCCAGCAGTCCGTACGCTGGGGCCAACGTCCTGACTTTC CASSPYAGANVLTF
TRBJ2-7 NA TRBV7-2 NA TGTGCCAGCAGCTTAGTTGGGACTCGTAGCGAGCAGTACTTC CASSLVGTRSEQYF
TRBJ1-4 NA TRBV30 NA TGTGCCTGGAGTACGCGGGGCGGAGGTGAAAAACTGTTTTTT CAWSTRGGGEKLFF
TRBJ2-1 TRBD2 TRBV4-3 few TGCGCCAGCAGCCAGAGACTAGCGCAAAGCTCCTACAATGAGCAGTTCTTC CASSQRLAQSSYNEQFF
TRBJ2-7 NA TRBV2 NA TGTGCCAGCAGTCCCGAGGGGGTTAGGGGCTACGAGCAGTACTTC CASSPEGVRGYEQYF
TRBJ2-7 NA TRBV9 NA TGTGCCAGCAGTTTAACCGGGGAGATCACCTACGAGCAGTACTTC CASSLTGEITYEQYF
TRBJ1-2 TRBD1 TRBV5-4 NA TGTGCCAGCAGCGATTCGGGGACAGGGGTCAATAGTGATGGCTACACCTTC CASSDSGTGVNSDGYTF
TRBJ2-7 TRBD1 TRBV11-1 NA TGTGCCAGCAGCTTAGTGCAGGCAGGGGGCGGCGAGCAGTACTTC CASSLVQAGGGEQYF
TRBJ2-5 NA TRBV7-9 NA TGTGCCAGCAGCTCGCCTCTCGGGGGACAAGAGACCCAGTACTTC CASSSPLGGQETQYF
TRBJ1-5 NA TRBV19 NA TGTGCCAGTAGTACCCCAGGTCTTGGCAATCAGCCCCAGCATTTT CASSTPGLGNQPQHF
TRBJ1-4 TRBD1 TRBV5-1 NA TGCGCCAGCAGACAGGGGGCGGGAACTAATGAAAAACTGTTTTTT CASRQGAGTNEKLFF
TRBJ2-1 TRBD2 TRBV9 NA TGTGCCAGCAGCTCTACTAGCGGGACGTACAATGAGCAGTTCTTC CASSSTSGTYNEQFF
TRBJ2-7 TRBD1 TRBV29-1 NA TGCAGCGTTGAGCCGGGACAGGGGGCGGACGAGCAGTACTTC CSVEPGQGADEQYF
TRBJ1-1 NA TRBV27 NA TGTGCCAGCGCTGCCCTCATGAACACTGAAGCTTTCTTT CASAALMNTEAFF
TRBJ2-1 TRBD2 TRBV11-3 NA TGTGCCAGCAGCTTAGGACCCCGGACTAGCGGCTACAATGAGCAGTTCTTC CASSLGPRTSGYNEQFF
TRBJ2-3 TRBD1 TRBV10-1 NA TGCGCCAGCAGTGAGGACGGGACAGCCACAGATACGCAGTATTTT CASSEDGTATDTQYF
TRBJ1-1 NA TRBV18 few TGTGCCAGCTCACCCAGGGACACTGAAGCTTTCTTT CASSPRDTEAFF
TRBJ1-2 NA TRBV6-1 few TGTGCCAGCAGTGAACGCGGCAGATTGCTCTATGGCTACACCTTC CASSERGRLLYGYTF
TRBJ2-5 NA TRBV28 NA TGTGCCAGCGGTGGGGCCGGGGGGCGCATGACAGAGACCCAGTACTTC CASGGAGGRMTETQYF
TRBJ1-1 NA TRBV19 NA TGTGCCAGTATGGATGGGGGCCCGGGGCGGACTGAAGCTTTCTTT CASMDGGPGRTEAFF
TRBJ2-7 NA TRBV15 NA TGTGCCACCAGCACCCCGGCGGCAGCCGAGCAGTACTTC CATSTPAAAEQYF
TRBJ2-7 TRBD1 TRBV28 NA TGTGCCACCGAGAGACAGGGATCCTACGAGCAGTACTTC CATERQGSYEQYF
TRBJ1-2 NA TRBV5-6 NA TGTGCCAGCAGCTTGCGGGCAGCCTATGTTGGCTACACCTTC CASSLRAAYVGYTF
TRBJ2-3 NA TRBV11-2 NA TGTGCCAGCAGCCTACCCGGCGGGTCCTCCACAGATACGCAGTATTTT CASSLPGGSSTDTQYF
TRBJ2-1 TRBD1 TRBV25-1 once TGTGCCAGCGGGACAGGGTACAATGAGCAGTTCTTC CASGTGYNEQFF
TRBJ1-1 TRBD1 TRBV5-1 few TGCGCCAGCAGCTTGGCCTCGGACAGGCCCACTGAAGCTTTCTTT CASSLASDRPTEAFF
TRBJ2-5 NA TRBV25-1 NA TGTGCCAGCAGAAGAGAGACCCAGTACTTC CASRRETQYF
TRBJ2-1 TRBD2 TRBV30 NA TGTGCCTGGAGTGTCCTAGCGGGAGGGCAGGAGTTCTTC CAWSVLAGGQEFF
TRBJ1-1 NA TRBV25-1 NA TGTGCCAGCAGCATAGGGTTTGGCACTGAAGCTTTCTTT CASSIGFGTEAFF
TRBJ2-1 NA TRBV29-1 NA TGCAGCGTTGAATCTTTGGGATATGAGCAGTTCTTC CSVESLGYEQFF
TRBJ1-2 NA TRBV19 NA TGTGCCTCCAGGGAGTCGGGGAACTATGGCTACACCTTC CASRESGNYGYTF
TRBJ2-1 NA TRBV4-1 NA TGCGCCAGCAGCCAAGATAGGTTCAATGAGCAGTTCTTC CASSQDRFNEQFF
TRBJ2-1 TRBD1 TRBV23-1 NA TGCGCCAGCAGTCCGATACCCACAGGGGGAGGAGTAAACAATGAGCAGTTCTTC CASSPIPTGGGVNNEQFF
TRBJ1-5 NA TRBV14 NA TGTGCCAGCAGCCAATCGGCAGGGGATCAGCCCCAGCATTTT CASSQSAGDQPQHF
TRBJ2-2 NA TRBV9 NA TGTGCCAGCAGCGTAGCAGGGCCGGCCGGGGAGCTGTTTTTT CASSVAGPAGELFF
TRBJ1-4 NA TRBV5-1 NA TGCGCCAGCAGCTTTGGGGGCTTAAATGAAAAACTGTTTTTT CASSFGGLNEKLFF
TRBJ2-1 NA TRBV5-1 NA TGCGCCAGCAGGGGGTCCGGTCGGACTTTTGTCTTC CASRGSGRTFVF
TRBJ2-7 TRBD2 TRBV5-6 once TGTGCCAGCAGCCCAGCGGGACTAGCATCCTACGAGCAGTACTTC CASSPAGLASYEQYF
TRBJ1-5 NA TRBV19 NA TGTGCCAGTAGTATAGCTCAGCCTAATCAGCCCCAGCATTTT CASSIAQPNQPQHF
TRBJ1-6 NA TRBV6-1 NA TGTGCCCTAGGGCGGGACCTAAATTCACCCCTCCACTTT CALGRDLNSPLHF
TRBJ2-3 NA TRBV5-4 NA TGTGCCAGCAGCTTGGGGCGGAGGCGGTCCACAGATACGCAGTATTTT CASSLGRRRSTDTQYF
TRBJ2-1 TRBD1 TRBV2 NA TGTGCCAGCAGTGAAGCGGGTCCGGGACAGGTTTACAATGAGCAGTTCTTC CASSEAGPGQVYNEQFF